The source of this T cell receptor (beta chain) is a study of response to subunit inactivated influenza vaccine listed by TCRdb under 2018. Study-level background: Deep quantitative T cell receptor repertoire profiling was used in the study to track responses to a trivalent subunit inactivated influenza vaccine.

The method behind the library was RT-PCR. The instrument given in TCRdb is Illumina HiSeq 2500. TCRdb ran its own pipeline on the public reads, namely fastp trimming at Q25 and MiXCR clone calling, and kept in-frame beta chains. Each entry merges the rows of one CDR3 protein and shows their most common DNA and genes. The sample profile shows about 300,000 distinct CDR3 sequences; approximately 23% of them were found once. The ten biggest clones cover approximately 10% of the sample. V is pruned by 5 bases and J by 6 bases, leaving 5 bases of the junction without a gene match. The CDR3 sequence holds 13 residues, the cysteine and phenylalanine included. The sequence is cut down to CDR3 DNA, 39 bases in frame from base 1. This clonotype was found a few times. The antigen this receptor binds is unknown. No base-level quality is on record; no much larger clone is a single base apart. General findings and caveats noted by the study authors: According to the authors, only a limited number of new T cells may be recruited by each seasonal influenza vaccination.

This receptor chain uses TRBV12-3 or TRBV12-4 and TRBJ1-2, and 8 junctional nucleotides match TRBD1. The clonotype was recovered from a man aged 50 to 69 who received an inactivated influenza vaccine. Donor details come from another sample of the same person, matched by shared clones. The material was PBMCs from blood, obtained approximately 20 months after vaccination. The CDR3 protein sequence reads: CASSPDRENGYTF. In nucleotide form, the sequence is TGTGCCAGCAGTCCGGACAGGGAGAATGGCTACACCTTC.